This record covers a single T cell receptor beta chain. The assay was immunoSEQ multiplex PCR, and TCRdb's table has in-frame clones only and misses some. The sample yields some 2.1 million clones, 93% seen once. Terminally differentiated effector memory CD45RA+ cells were excluded by CCR7 positive selection of CD45RO-negative cells. This sample is part of a study of shared clonotypes between healthy human individuals. Across the whole study: Sampling drew on donors who were a couple of women and a few men aged 18 to 49.

V was pared by 4 bases and J by 0 bases, with 3 bases of the junction left unmatched. Germline V gene lookup returns CDR1 SEHNR and CDR2 FQNEAQ (reference sequence). The CDR3 loop spans 16 amino acids. The TCR originated in a man between 18 and 35 years old in good health. Some clones in this sample may be carry-over from other donors' samples. The V and J genes are TRBV7-9 and TRBJ1-6; the match to TRBD1 covers 7 bases. Sequenced input: naive CD8+ T cells from PBMCs. CDR3 region: CASSSGQPSYNSPLHF. The CDR3 bases are TGTGCCAGCAGCTCGGGACAGCCCTCCTATAATTCACCCCTCCACTTT.